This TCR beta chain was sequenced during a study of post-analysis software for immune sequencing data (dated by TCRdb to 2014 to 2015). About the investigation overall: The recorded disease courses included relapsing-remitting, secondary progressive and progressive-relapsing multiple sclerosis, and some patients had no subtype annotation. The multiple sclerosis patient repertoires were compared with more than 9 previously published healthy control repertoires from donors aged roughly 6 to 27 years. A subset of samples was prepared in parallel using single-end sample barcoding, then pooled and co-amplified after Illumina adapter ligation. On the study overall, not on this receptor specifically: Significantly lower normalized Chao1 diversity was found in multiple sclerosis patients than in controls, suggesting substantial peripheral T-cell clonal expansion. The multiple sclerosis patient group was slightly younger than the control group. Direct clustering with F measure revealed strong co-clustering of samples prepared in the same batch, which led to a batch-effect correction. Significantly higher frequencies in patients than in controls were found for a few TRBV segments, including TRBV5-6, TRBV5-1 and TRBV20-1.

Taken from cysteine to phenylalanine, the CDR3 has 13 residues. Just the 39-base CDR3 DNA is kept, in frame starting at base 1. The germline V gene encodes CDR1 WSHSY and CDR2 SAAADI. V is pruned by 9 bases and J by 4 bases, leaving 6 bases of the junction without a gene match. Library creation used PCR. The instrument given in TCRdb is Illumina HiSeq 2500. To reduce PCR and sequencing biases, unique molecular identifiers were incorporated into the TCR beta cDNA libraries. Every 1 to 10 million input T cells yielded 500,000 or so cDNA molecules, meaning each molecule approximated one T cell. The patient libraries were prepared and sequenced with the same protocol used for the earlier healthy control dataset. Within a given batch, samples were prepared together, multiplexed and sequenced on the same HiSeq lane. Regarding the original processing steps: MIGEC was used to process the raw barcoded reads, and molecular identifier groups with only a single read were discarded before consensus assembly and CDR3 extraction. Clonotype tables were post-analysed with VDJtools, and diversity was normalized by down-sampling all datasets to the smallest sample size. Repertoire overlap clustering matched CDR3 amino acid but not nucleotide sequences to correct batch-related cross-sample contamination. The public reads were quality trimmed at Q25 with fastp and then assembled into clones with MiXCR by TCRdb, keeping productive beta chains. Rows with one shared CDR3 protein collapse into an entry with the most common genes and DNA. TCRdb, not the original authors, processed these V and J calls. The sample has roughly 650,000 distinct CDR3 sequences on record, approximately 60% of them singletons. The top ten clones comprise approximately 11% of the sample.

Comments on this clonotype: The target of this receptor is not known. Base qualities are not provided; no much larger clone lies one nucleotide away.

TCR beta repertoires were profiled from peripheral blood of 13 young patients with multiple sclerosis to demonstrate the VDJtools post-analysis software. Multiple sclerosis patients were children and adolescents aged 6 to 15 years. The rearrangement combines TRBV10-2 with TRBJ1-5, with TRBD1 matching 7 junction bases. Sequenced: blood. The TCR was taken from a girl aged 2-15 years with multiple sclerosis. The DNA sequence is TGCGCCAGTTACCGGGACAGTAATCAGCCCCAGCATTTT. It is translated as CASYRDSNQPQHF.